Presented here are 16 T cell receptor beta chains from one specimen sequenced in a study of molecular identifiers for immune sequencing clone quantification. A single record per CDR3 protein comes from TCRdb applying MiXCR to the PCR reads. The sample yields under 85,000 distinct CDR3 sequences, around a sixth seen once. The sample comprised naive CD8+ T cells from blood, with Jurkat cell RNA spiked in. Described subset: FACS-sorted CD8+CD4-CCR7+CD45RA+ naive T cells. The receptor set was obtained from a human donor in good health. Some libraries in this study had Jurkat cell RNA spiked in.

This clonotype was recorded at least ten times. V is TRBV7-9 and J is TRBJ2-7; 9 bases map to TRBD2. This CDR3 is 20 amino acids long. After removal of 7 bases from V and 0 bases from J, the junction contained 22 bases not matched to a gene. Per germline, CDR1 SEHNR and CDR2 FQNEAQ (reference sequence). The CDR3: CASTSGSVLAGNTYSYEQYF. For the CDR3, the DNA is TGTGCCAGCACCTCCGGCAGCGTGCTAGCGGGAAATACCTACTCCTACGAGCAGTACTTC.

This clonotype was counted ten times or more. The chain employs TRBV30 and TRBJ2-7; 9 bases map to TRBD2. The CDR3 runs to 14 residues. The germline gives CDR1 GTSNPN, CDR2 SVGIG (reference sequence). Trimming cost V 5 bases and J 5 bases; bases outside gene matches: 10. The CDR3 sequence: CAWGGGVAGDEQYF. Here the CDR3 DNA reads TGTGCCTGGGGGGGTGGGGTAGCGGGAGACGAGCAGTACTTC.

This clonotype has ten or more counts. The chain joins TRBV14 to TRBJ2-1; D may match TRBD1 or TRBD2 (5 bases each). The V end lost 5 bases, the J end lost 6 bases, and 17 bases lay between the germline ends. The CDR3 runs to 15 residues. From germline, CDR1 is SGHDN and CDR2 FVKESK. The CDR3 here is CASSTRDGYVNEQFF. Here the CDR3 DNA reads TGTGCCAGCAGCACCCGGGACGGGTATGTCAATGAGCAGTTCTTC.

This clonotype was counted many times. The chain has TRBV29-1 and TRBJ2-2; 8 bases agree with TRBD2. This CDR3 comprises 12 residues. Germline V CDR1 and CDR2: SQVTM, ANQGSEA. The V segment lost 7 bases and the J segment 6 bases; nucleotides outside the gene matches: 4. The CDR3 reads CSGVSGAGELFF. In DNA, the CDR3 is TGCAGCGGAGTTAGCGGGGCCGGGGAGCTGTTTTTT.

The DNA for the CDR3 is TGCGCCAGCAGCCAATCATCAGGGTTTCAGTTCGGGGAGCTGTTTTTT. Translating gives CASSQSSGFQFGELFF. J is TRBJ2-2 and V is TRBV4-3; a weak D match, TRBD1 (5 bases). Per germline, CDR1 LGHNA and CDR2 YSLEER. V was pared by 2 bases and J by 7 bases, with 17 bases between. The CDR3 covers 16 residues.

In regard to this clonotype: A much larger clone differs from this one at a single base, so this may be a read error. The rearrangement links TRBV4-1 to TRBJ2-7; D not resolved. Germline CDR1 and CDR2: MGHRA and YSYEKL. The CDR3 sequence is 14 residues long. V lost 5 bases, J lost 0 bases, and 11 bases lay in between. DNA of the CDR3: TGCGCCAGCAGCTCGTCGCAGAGCTCCTACGAGCAGTACTTC. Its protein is CASSSSQSSYEQYF.

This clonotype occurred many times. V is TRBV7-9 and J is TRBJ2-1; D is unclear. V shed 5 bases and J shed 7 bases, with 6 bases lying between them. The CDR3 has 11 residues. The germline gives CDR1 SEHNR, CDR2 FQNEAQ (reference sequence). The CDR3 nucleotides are TGTGCCAGCAGCACCGAAAATGAGCAGTTCTTC. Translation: CASSTENEQFF.

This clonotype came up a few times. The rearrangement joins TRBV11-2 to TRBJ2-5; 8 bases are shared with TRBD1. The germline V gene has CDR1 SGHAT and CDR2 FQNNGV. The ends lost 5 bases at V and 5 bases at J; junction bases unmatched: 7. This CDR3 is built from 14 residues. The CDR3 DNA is TGTGCCAGCAGCCTGACAGGGGTTAGGGAGACCCAGTACTTC. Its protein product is CASSLTGVRETQYF.

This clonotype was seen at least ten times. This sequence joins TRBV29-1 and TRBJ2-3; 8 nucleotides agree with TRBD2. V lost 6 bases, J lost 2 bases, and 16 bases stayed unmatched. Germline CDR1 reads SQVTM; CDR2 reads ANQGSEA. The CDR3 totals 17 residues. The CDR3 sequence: CSVTRGIGRDYTDTQYF. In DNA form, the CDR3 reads TGCAGCGTGACACGAGGGATCGGGAGGGATTACACAGATACGCAGTATTTT.

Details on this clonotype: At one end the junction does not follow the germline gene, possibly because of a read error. This CDR3 reads CTSSLDRDRTQCF. Written as DNA, the CDR3 is TGTACCAGCAGCCTTGACCGGGACAGGACGCAGTGTTTT. The rearrangement uses TRBV7-9 and TRBJ2-3; 8 bases align to TRBD1. This CDR3 contains 13 residues. CDR1 SEHNR and CDR2 FQNEAQ come from the germline V gene (reference sequence).

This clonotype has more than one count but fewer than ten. CDR3 residues: CASSVEWVPSYEQYF. The CDR3, as DNA: TGCGCCAGCAGTGTCGAATGGGTGCCCTCTTACGAGCAGTACTTC. V usage is TRBV10-2 and J usage is TRBJ2-7; D is ambiguous. The CDR3 has 15 amino acids. With 4 bases removed from V and 4 bases from J, the gap between germline ends came to 17 bases. Germline-derived CDR1 and CDR2 are WSHSY and SAAADI.

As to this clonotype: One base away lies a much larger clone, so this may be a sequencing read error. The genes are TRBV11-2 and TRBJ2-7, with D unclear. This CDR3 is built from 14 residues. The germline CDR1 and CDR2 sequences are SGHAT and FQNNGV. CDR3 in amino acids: CASSLSGTAYGQYF. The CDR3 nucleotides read TGTGCCAGCAGCTTGAGTGGCACCGCCTACGGGCAGTACTTC.

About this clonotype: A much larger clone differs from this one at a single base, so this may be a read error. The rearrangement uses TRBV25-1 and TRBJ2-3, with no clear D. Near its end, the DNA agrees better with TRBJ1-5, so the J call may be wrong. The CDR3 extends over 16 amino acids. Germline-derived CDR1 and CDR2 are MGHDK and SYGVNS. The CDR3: CASNGLAGGGTDTQHF. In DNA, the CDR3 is TGTGCCAGCAACGGACTAGCGGGAGGCGGCACAGATACGCAGCATTTT.

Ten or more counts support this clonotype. In DNA form, the CDR3 reads TGTGCCACCAGCAGAGATCCGGCCTACTACGAGCAGTACTTC. Its protein is CATSRDPAYYEQYF. This sequence joins TRBV15 and TRBJ2-7; D not certain. Germline CDR1 is LNHNV and CDR2 is YYDKDF (reference sequence). CDR3 length: 14 residues. V was shortened by 0 bases and J by 3 bases, with 9 bases between the two germline ends.

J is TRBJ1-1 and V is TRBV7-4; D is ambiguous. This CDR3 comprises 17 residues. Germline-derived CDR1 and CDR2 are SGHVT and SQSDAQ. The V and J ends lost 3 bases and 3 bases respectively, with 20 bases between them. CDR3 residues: CASSFWVPEPPYTEAFF. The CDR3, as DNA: TGTGCCAGCAGCTTCTGGGTCCCCGAGCCCCCTTACACTGAAGCTTTCTTT.

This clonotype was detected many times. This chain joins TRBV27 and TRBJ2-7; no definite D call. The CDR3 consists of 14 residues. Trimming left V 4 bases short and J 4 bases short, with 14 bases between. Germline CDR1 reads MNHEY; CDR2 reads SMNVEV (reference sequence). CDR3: CASSSHRGDYEQYF. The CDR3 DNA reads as TGTGCCAGCAGTTCGCATCGTGGGGATTACGAGCAGTACTTC.